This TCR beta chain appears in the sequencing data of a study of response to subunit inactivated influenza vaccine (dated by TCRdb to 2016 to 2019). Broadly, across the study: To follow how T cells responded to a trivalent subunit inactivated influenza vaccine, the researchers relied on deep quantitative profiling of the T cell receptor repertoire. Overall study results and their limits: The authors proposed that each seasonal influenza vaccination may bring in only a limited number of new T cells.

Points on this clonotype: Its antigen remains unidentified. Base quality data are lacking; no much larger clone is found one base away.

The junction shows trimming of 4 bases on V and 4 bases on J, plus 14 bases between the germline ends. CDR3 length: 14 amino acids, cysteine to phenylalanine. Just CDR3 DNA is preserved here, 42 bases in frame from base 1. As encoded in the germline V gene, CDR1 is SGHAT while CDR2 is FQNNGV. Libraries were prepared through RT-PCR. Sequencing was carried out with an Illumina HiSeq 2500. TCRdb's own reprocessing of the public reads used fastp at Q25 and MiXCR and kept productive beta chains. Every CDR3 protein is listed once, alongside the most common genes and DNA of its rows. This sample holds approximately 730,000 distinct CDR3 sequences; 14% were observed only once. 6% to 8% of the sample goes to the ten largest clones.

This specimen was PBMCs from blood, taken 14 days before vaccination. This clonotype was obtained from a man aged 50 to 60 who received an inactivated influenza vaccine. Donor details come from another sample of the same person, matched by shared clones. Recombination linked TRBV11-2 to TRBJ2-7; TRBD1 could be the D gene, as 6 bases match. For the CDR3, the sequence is CASSWAGARYEQYF. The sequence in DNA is TGTGCCAGCAGCTGGGCAGGGGCGCGATACGAGCAGTACTTC.